Listed below are T cell receptor beta chains from one sample, sequenced in a study of T cell responses to AZD1222 COVID-19 vaccine. Produced via immunoSEQ multiplex PCR; TCRdb's table is partial and in-frame only. The table has about 140,000 clones, about 90% seen once. The sequencing here drew on peripheral blood, taken 28 days after the second AZD1222 dose. These receptors were taken from an adult who received the AZD1222 COVID-19 vaccine. The CDR3 runs from the conserved cysteine through the conserved F or W. Fields, in order: V gene, D gene, clone size, J gene, CDR3 DNA, CDR3 protein. D genes are given only for firm matches. Size is stated for part of the rows, as once, few or many counts, or as a class when the clone is expanded.

v_call: TRBV6-1
d_call: TRBD1
clone_size: NA
j_call: TRBJ1-4
cdr3_nt: TGTGCCAGCAGTGAAGTGGGAAGAGGGACAGGGCGTGAAAAACTGTTTTTT
cdr3_aa: CASSEVGRGTGREKLFF

v_call: TRBV18
d_call: TRBD1
clone_size: NA
j_call: TRBJ2-7
cdr3_nt: TGTGCCAGCTCACCGAACAGGGGGCGAGGGGGCTACGAGCAGTACTTC
cdr3_aa: CASSPNRGRGGYEQYF

v_call: TRBV3-1/TRBV3-2
d_call: NA
clone_size: NA
j_call: TRBJ1-5
cdr3_nt: TGTGCCAGCAGCCAAGATCCCAGTTTTAATCAGCCCCAGCATTTT
cdr3_aa: CASSQDPSFNQPQHF

v_call: TRBV2
d_call: TRBD1
clone_size: NA
j_call: TRBJ2-2
cdr3_nt: TGTGCCAGCAGTTCCGGGACAGGGCCCACCGGGGAGCTGTTTTTT
cdr3_aa: CASSSGTGPTGELFF

v_call: TRBV6-6
d_call: TRBD1
clone_size: NA
j_call: TRBJ1-5
cdr3_nt: TGTGCCAGCAGTCAACCTTCTTCCGGGACAGGGGGCTGGCAGCCCCAGCATTTT
cdr3_aa: CASSQPSSGTGGWQPQHF

v_call: TRBV5-1
d_call: NA
clone_size: NA
j_call: TRBJ1-6
cdr3_nt: TGCGCCAGCAGCTTGGGTTTAGGGGAGAGCTATAATTCACCCCTCCACTTT
cdr3_aa: CASSLGLGESYNSPLHF

v_call: TRBV3-1/TRBV3-2
d_call: NA
clone_size: NA
j_call: TRBJ2-7
cdr3_nt: TGTGCCAGCAGGGCGCAGGACTCCTACGAGCAGTACTTC
cdr3_aa: CASRAQDSYEQYF

v_call: TRBV6-2/TRBV6-3
d_call: TRBD1
clone_size: NA
j_call: TRBJ1-1
cdr3_nt: TGTGCCAGCAGTCTCAGGGGGGGCACTGAAGCTTTCTTT
cdr3_aa: CASSLRGGTEAFF

v_call: TRBV7-9
d_call: NA
clone_size: NA
j_call: TRBJ1-3
cdr3_nt: TGTGCCAGCAGCGTAGCCAGAAACACCATATATTTT
cdr3_aa: CASSVARNTIYF

v_call: TRBV4-1
d_call: NA
clone_size: NA
j_call: TRBJ1-4
cdr3_nt: TGCGCCAGCAGCCAAGGGTGGTACTACAGGGAATTAAATGAAAAACTGTTTTTT
cdr3_aa: CASSQGWYYRELNEKLFF

v_call: TRBV7-8
d_call: NA
clone_size: NA
j_call: TRBJ1-3
cdr3_nt: TGTGCCAGCAGCTTCGGGACGGCCTCTGGAAACACCATATATTTT
cdr3_aa: CASSFGTASGNTIYF

v_call: TRBV6-2/TRBV6-3
d_call: TRBD1
clone_size: few
j_call: TRBJ2-1
cdr3_nt: TGTGCCAGCAGTTACAACCCGGCCACAGGGGCGTTCTTC
cdr3_aa: CASSYNPATGAFF

v_call: TRBV29-1
d_call: TRBD2
clone_size: NA
j_call: TRBJ2-2
cdr3_nt: TGCAGCGTTTTAGCGGGAGGGGCCGGGGAGCTGTTTTTT
cdr3_aa: CSVLAGGAGELFF

v_call: TRBV6-5
d_call: TRBD1
clone_size: NA
j_call: TRBJ1-4
cdr3_nt: TGTGCCAGCAGTTACCAGACAGGGGTGGATGAAAAACTGTTTTTT
cdr3_aa: CASSYQTGVDEKLFF

v_call: TRBV12-3/TRBV12-4
d_call: NA
clone_size: NA
j_call: TRBJ1-1
cdr3_nt: TGTGCCAGCAGTTCGGACAGCCCAGAGGCTTTCTTT
cdr3_aa: CASSSDSPEAFF

v_call: TRBV9
d_call: TRBD1
clone_size: NA
j_call: TRBJ1-2
cdr3_nt: TGTGCCAGCAGCATTGGGACAGGTCCCTATGGCTACACCTTC
cdr3_aa: CASSIGTGPYGYTF

v_call: TRBV13
d_call: NA
clone_size: NA
j_call: TRBJ2-7
cdr3_nt: TGTGCCAGCAGCGACCGCTTAGGGCTCTACGAGCAGTACTTC
cdr3_aa: CASSDRLGLYEQYF